A selection of T cell receptor beta chains follows, all from one sample in a study of human T cells and chemical hapten exposure. From the RACE reads, TCRdb called clonotypes with MiXCR, one entry per CDR3 protein. The table shows about 180,000 distinct CDR3 sequences, with more than 25% occurring only once. The specimen comprised whole blood, sampled in connection with sensitization to the hapten diphenylcyclopropenone (DPC). Every receptor here comes from a woman aged 25 to 45 with alopecia areata. Some clones in this sample may be carry-over from other donors' samples. CDR3s include the opening cysteine and the closing phenylalanine or tryptophan. The order of the fields is V gene, J gene, D gene, clone size, CDR3 DNA, CDR3 protein. The D gene is left open where the match is weak. Size values are once, few and many counts, or a class for expanded clones, and some rows have none.

V gene: TRBV4-2
J gene: TRBJ1-2
D gene: TRBD1
clone size: few
CDR3 DNA: TGTGCCAGCAGCCAAGCTGGGACAGGGGATCCTATCTACACCTTC
CDR3 protein: CASSQAGTGDPIYTF

V gene: TRBV20-1
J gene: TRBJ2-2
D gene: TRBD1
clone size: .
CDR3 DNA: TGCAGTGCTTCTACGACAGGGGGCACCGGGGAGCTGTTTTTT
CDR3 protein: CSASTTGGTGELFF

V gene: TRBV7-9
J gene: TRBJ1-4
D gene: .
clone size: few
CDR3 DNA: TGTGCCAGCAGCTTAAGGCGCCGGGAGGGAACGCATGAAAAACTGTTTTTT
CDR3 protein: CASSLRRREGTHEKLFF

V gene: TRBV5-1
J gene: TRBJ1-3
D gene: .
clone size: .
CDR3 DNA: TGCGCCAGCTCCCCAGAACCCTCTGGAAACACCATATATTTT
CDR3 protein: CASSPEPSGNTIYF

V gene: TRBV5-1
J gene: TRBJ1-1
D gene: .
clone size: .
CDR3 DNA: TGCGCCAGCAGCTTGGGACACCGGACGGCCACTGAAGCTTTCTTT
CDR3 protein: CASSLGHRTATEAFF

V gene: TRBV20-1
J gene: TRBJ1-1
D gene: .
clone size: .
CDR3 DNA: TGCAGGGTTATTTCGGGGGGGGCGAACACTGAAGCTTTCTTT
CDR3 protein: CRVISGGANTEAFF

V gene: TRBV10-3
J gene: TRBJ1-3
D gene: .
clone size: .
CDR3 DNA: TGTGCCATCAGTCCGTCCTTCTCTGGAAACACCATATATTTT
CDR3 protein: CAISPSFSGNTIYF

V gene: TRBV7-2
J gene: TRBJ2-1
D gene: .
clone size: few
CDR3 DNA: TGTGCCAGCAGCCCGAATGCCCGGCATAAGTTCTTC
CDR3 protein: CASSPNARHKFF

V gene: TRBV20-1
J gene: TRBJ2-7
D gene: .
clone size: few
CDR3 DNA: TGCAGTGCTAGCGGGCTTCAAGAGGGTATGAAGCAGTACTTC
CDR3 protein: CSASGLQEGMKQYF

V gene: TRBV6-5
J gene: TRBJ2-7
D gene: .
clone size: few
CDR3 DNA: TGTGCCAGCAGTGCGAACAGGGTCCTGCAGTACTTC
CDR3 protein: CASSANRVLQYF

V gene: TRBV6-5
J gene: TRBJ1-2
D gene: .
clone size: .
CDR3 DNA: TGTGTATGTGGGGATAACTATGGCTACACCTTC
CDR3 protein: CVCGDNYGYTF

V gene: TRBV20-1
J gene: TRBJ2-2
D gene: TRBD1
clone size: few
CDR3 DNA: TGCAGTGCTAGACAGACAGGGCCGAACACCGGGGAGCTGTTTTTT
CDR3 protein: CSARQTGPNTGELFF

V gene: TRBV11-2
J gene: TRBJ2-7
D gene: .
clone size: .
CDR3 DNA: TGTGCCAGCCGGGGGCGGGCCTACGAGCAGTACTTC
CDR3 protein: CASRGRAYEQYF

V gene: TRBV11-2
J gene: TRBJ2-3
D gene: TRBD1
clone size: many
CDR3 DNA: TGTGCCAGCAGCTTAGCCCCGGGACAGGGGCCAGATACGCAGTATTTT
CDR3 protein: CASSLAPGQGPDTQYF

V gene: TRBV20-1
J gene: TRBJ2-3
D gene: .
clone size: .
CDR3 DNA: TGCAGTGCACGGAGGTTTGATACGCAGTATTTT
CDR3 protein: CSARRFDTQYF

V gene: TRBV7-6
J gene: TRBJ2-3
D gene: .
clone size: .
CDR3 DNA: TGTGCCAGCAGCCCCGGCGGGGACAGCCCTTATACGCAGTATTTT
CDR3 protein: CASSPGGDSPYTQYF

V gene: TRBV29-1
J gene: TRBJ1-5
D gene: .
clone size: .
CDR3 DNA: TGCAGCGTCGCGTCAAACGAGGATCAGCCCCAGCATTTT
CDR3 protein: CSVASNEDQPQHF

V gene: TRBV2
J gene: TRBJ1-5
D gene: .
clone size: .
CDR3 DNA: TGTGCCAGCAAGCTATCGGCAGGGAATCAGCCCCAGCATTTT
CDR3 protein: CASKLSAGNQPQHF

V gene: TRBV11-2
J gene: TRBJ2-3
D gene: TRBD2
clone size: .
CDR3 DNA: TGTGCCAGCAGCCTATCTAGCGGGGAAATTACGCAGTATTTT
CDR3 protein: CASSLSSGEITQYF

V gene: TRBV5-4
J gene: TRBJ2-7
D gene: .
clone size: few
CDR3 DNA: TGTGCCAGCAGCTTCGTGAGCGGGCCTACGTACGAGCAGTACTTC
CDR3 protein: CASSFVSGPTYEQYF

V gene: TRBV29-1
J gene: TRBJ2-2
D gene: .
clone size: .
CDR3 DNA: TGCAGCGTTGAAGAAGAAGGGGTAACCGGGGAGCTGTTTTTT
CDR3 protein: CSVEEEGVTGELFF

V gene: TRBV28
J gene: TRBJ1-2
D gene: .
clone size: .
CDR3 DNA: TGTGCCAGCAGTCCGGACTCCTATGGCTACACCTTC
CDR3 protein: CASSPDSYGYTF

V gene: TRBV12-3/TRBV12-4
J gene: TRBJ1-5
D gene: .
clone size: .
CDR3 DNA: TGTGCCAGCAGAATAGGGAGTCAGGGCAATCAGCCCCAGCATTTT
CDR3 protein: CASRIGSQGNQPQHF

V gene: TRBV5-6
J gene: TRBJ1-2
D gene: .
clone size: .
CDR3 DNA: TGTGCCAGCAGCTTGTGGGGTTACGGCTACACCTTC
CDR3 protein: CASSLWGYGYTF

V gene: TRBV29-1
J gene: TRBJ1-4
D gene: TRBD1
clone size: few
CDR3 DNA: TGCAGCGTTAGAGGGGGCTCTACTAATGAAAAACTGTTTTTT
CDR3 protein: CSVRGGSTNEKLFF

V gene: TRBV4-2
J gene: TRBJ2-1
D gene: TRBD1
clone size: .
CDR3 DNA: TGTGCCAGCAGCCAAGAGGGACAGGGGGAGAATGAGCAGTTCTTC
CDR3 protein: CASSQEGQGENEQFF

V gene: TRBV20-1
J gene: TRBJ2-5
D gene: .
clone size: .
CDR3 DNA: TGCAGTGCTGGGGGCGTCAGCCTAGAGACCCAGTACTTC
CDR3 protein: CSAGGVSLETQYF

V gene: TRBV14
J gene: TRBJ1-1
D gene: .
clone size: many
CDR3 DNA: TGTGCCAGCAGCCGAGCGATGAACACTGAAGCTTTCTTT
CDR3 protein: CASSRAMNTEAFF

V gene: TRBV5-6
J gene: TRBJ1-1
D gene: .
clone size: many
CDR3 DNA: TGTGCCAGGCCCCGGGCAGAGCCCTTTGTGGACACTGAAGCTTTCTTT
CDR3 protein: CARPRAEPFVDTEAFF

V gene: TRBV21-1
J gene: TRBJ2-2
D gene: .
clone size: .
CDR3 DNA: TGTGCCAGCAGCAAAGCAGTATCGGAACAAAGGGTGCCCGGGGAGCTGTTTTTT
CDR3 protein: CASSKAVSEQRVPGELFF

V gene: TRBV9
J gene: TRBJ2-1
D gene: TRBD2
clone size: .
CDR3 DNA: TGTGCCAGCAGCGGGGGTCCGGGCGGGGGAGCCCATGAGCAGTTCTTC
CDR3 protein: CASSGGPGGGAHEQFF

V gene: TRBV7-2
J gene: TRBJ2-5
D gene: .
clone size: few
CDR3 DNA: TGTGCCAGCAGCCCATTCCGCCAAGAGACCCAGTACTTC
CDR3 protein: CASSPFRQETQYF

V gene: TRBV6-2/TRBV6-3
J gene: TRBJ2-5
D gene: TRBD2
clone size: few
CDR3 DNA: TGTGCCAGCAGTTACGATACGGGAGGGCTTGAGACCCAGTACTTC
CDR3 protein: CASSYDTGGLETQYF

V gene: TRBV28
J gene: TRBJ2-7
D gene: TRBD1
clone size: .
CDR3 DNA: TGTGCCACTACGACAGGGGGGACCTACGAGCAGTACTTC
CDR3 protein: CATTTGGTYEQYF

V gene: TRBV4-2
J gene: TRBJ2-2
D gene: TRBD1
clone size: few
CDR3 DNA: TGTGCCAACAGCCAAGATTGGGGACAGGGAGCCGGGGAGCTGTTTTTT
CDR3 protein: CANSQDWGQGAGELFF

V gene: TRBV14
J gene: TRBJ2-3
D gene: TRBD1
clone size: .
CDR3 DNA: TGTGCCAGCAGCCAAGTTAAACAGGGGCTGAGGGATACGCAGTATTTT
CDR3 protein: CASSQVKQGLRDTQYF

V gene: TRBV29-1
J gene: TRBJ2-3
D gene: .
clone size: .
CDR3 DNA: TGCAGCGTTATAGGGAGGTACACAGATACGCAGTATTTT
CDR3 protein: CSVIGRYTDTQYF

V gene: TRBV18
J gene: TRBJ1-3
D gene: .
clone size: .
CDR3 DNA: TGTGCCAGCTCACCACCGAGGGCTTCCTCTGGAAACACCATATATTTT
CDR3 protein: CASSPPRASSGNTIYF

V gene: TRBV20-1
J gene: TRBJ2-7
D gene: TRBD1
clone size: .
CDR3 DNA: TGCAGTGCTAGATCCCCAGGGGGTACCTACGAGCAGTACTTC
CDR3 protein: CSARSPGGTYEQYF

V gene: TRBV6-2/TRBV6-3
J gene: TRBJ1-1
D gene: .
clone size: few
CDR3 DNA: TGTGCCAGCAGTTACTCCCCCACGACTGAAGCTTTCTTT
CDR3 protein: CASSYSPTTEAFF

V gene: TRBV6-5
J gene: TRBJ1-4
D gene: TRBD1
clone size: few
CDR3 DNA: TGTGCCAGCAGTCAGGACAGGAGGAACTCTGAAAAACTGTTTTTT
CDR3 protein: CASSQDRRNSEKLFF

V gene: TRBV5-5
J gene: TRBJ2-1
D gene: .
clone size: few
CDR3 DNA: TGTGCCAGCAGCGGTTGGGGGCTTCAGGGTGAGCAGTTCTTC
CDR3 protein: CASSGWGLQGEQFF

V gene: TRBV7-2
J gene: TRBJ2-1
D gene: TRBD2
clone size: .
CDR3 DNA: TGTGCCAGCAGCCTCGTAGCGGGGGACTACAATGAGCAGTTCTTC
CDR3 protein: CASSLVAGDYNEQFF

V gene: TRBV10-3
J gene: TRBJ2-5
D gene: .
clone size: .
CDR3 DNA: TGTGCCATCAGTCAACAGGACGGGATTGGGGAGACCCAGTACTTC
CDR3 protein: CAISQQDGIGETQYF

V gene: TRBV7-9
J gene: TRBJ2-3
D gene: .
clone size: .
CDR3 DNA: TGTGCCAGCAGCTCCGAAAGGGGCACAGATACGCAGTATTTT
CDR3 protein: CASSSERGTDTQYF

V gene: TRBV7-7
J gene: TRBJ2-4
D gene: TRBD1
clone size: once
CDR3 DNA: TGTGCCAGCAGCGCCCGTTCCCAGGACAGGGGGCCGGGAAACATTCAGTACTTC
CDR3 protein: CASSARSQDRGPGNIQYF

V gene: TRBV28
J gene: TRBJ1-2
D gene: TRBD1
clone size: few
CDR3 DNA: TGTGCCAGCAGTCCCGACAGGGGCTTTGGTGGCTACACCTTC
CDR3 protein: CASSPDRGFGGYTF

V gene: TRBV18
J gene: TRBJ2-5
D gene: .
clone size: few
CDR3 DNA: TGTGCCAGCTCACCACCGGCCACAACGAGGGAGACCCAGTACTTC
CDR3 protein: CASSPPATTRETQYF

V gene: TRBV20-1
J gene: TRBJ2-1
D gene: .
clone size: .
CDR3 DNA: TGCAGTGCTAGAGTAGGAGGGAGTACCTACAATGAGCAGTTCTTC
CDR3 protein: CSARVGGSTYNEQFF

V gene: TRBV10-2
J gene: TRBJ1-5
D gene: .
clone size: few
CDR3 DNA: TGCGCCAGCACGGGGGGCAATCAGCCCCAGCATTTT
CDR3 protein: CASTGGNQPQHF

V gene: TRBV10-3
J gene: TRBJ1-1
D gene: .
clone size: few
CDR3 DNA: TGTGCCATCAGTGAAGTTCCGAACACTGAAGCTTTCTTT
CDR3 protein: CAISEVPNTEAFF

V gene: TRBV2
J gene: TRBJ2-5
D gene: TRBD2
clone size: .
CDR3 DNA: TGTGCCAGCAGCCAACAGTCTAGCGGGGGCCAAGAGACCCAGTACTTC
CDR3 protein: CASSQQSSGGQETQYF

V gene: TRBV27
J gene: TRBJ2-1
D gene: .
clone size: .
CDR3 DNA: TGTGCCAGCGCCTCTCTTCTTCATTTATCCGAGCAGTTCTTC
CDR3 protein: CASASLLHLSEQFF

V gene: TRBV30
J gene: TRBJ2-3
D gene: TRBD2
clone size: .
CDR3 DNA: TGTGCCTGGAGTGTGGCGGGGGGCCACCGTTCGCAGTATTTT
CDR3 protein: CAWSVAGGHRSQYF

V gene: TRBV29-1
J gene: TRBJ2-3
D gene: TRBD1
clone size: many
CDR3 DNA: TGCAGCGTTTCTGGACAGGGAGGCACAGATACGCAGTATTTT
CDR3 protein: CSVSGQGGTDTQYF

V gene: TRBV20-1
J gene: TRBJ1-5
D gene: .
clone size: few
CDR3 DNA: TGCAGTGCTAGTCACCGGACGCAGTATAGCAATCAGCCCCAGCATTTT
CDR3 protein: CSASHRTQYSNQPQHF